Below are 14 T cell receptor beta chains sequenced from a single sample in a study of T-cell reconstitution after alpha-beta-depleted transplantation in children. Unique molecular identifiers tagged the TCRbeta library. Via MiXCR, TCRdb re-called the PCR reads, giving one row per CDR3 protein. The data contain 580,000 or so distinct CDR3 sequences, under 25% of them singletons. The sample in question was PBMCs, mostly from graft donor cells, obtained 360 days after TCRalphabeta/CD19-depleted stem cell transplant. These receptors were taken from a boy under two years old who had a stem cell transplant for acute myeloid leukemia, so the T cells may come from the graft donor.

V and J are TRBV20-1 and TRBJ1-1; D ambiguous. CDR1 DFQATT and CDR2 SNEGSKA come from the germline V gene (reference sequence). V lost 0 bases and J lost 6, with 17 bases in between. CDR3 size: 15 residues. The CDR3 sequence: CSARDRTARASEAFF. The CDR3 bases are TGCAGTGCTAGAGATCGAACAGCACGGGCGTCTGAAGCTTTCTTT.

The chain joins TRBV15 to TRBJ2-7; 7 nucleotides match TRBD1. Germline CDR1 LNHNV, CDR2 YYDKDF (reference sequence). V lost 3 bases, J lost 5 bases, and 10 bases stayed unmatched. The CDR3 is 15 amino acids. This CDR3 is CATSSGTVLLNEQYV. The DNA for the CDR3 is TGTGCCACCAGCAGCGGGACAGTCCTGCTGAACGAGCAGTACGTC.

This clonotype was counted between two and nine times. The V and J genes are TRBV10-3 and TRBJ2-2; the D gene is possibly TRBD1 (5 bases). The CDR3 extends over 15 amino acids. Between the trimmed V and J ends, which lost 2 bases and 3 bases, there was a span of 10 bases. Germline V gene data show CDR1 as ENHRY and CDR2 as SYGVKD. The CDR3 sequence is CAISERGLDTGELFF. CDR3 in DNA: TGTGCCATCAGTGAGAGGGGCCTGGACACCGGGGAGCTGTTTTTT.

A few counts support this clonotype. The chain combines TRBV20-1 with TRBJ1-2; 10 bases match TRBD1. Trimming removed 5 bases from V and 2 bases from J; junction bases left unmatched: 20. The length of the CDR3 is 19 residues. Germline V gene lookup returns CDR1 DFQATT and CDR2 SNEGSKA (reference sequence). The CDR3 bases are TGCAGTGCTCGAACCTCGGGACAGGGGACCCTCAAGGGAAACTATGGCTACACCTTC. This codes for CSARTSGQGTLKGNYGYTF.

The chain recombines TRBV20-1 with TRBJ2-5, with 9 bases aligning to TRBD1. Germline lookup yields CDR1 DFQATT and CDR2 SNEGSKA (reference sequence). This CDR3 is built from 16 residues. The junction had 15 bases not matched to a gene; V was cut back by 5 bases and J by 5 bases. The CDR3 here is CSAYDTGTGMVETQYF. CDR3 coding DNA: TGCAGTGCTTACGATACCGGGACAGGGATGGTGGAGACCCAGTACTTC.

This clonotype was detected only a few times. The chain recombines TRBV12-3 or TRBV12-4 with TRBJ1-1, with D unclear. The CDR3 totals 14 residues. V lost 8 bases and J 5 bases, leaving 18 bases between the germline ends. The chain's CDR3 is CASRTTPMRTEAFF. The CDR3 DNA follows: TGTGCCAGCCGAACGACACCTATGAGGACTGAAGCTTTCTTT.

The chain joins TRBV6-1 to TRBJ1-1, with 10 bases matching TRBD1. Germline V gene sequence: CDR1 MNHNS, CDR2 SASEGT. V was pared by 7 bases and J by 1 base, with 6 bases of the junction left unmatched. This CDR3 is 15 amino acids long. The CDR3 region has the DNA TGTGCCAGCAATCCCCGGGACAGGGGGAACACTGAAGCTTTCTTT. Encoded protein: CASNPRDRGNTEAFF.

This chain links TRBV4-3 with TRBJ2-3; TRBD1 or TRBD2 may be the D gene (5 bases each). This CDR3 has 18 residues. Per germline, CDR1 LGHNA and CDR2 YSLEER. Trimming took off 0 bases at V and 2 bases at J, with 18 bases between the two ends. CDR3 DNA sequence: TGCGCCAGCAGCCAAGACCTGGGACCCAAGACCTACACAGATACGCAGTATTTT. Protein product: CASSQDLGPKTYTDTQYF.

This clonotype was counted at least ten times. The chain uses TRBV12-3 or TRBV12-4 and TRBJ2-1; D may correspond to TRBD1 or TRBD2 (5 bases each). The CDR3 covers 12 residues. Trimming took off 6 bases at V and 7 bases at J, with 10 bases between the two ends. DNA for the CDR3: TGTGCCAGCAGCACCTGGGGGAATGAGCAGTTCTTC. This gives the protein CASSTWGNEQFF.

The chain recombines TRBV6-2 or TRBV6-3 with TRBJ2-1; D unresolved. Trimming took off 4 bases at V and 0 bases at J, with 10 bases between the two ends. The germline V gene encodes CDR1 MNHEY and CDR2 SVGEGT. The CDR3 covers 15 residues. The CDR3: CASSSTFFSYNEQFF. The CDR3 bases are TGTGCCAGCAGTTCAACTTTCTTCTCCTACAATGAGCAGTTCTTC.

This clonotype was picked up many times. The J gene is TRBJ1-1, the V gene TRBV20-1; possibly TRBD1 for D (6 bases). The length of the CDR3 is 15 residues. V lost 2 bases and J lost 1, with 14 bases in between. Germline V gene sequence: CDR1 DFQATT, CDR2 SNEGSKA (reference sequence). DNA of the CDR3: TGCAGTGCTAGATTGCCAAGGGGGTCGAACACTGAAGCTTTCTTT. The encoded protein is CSARLPRGSNTEAFF.

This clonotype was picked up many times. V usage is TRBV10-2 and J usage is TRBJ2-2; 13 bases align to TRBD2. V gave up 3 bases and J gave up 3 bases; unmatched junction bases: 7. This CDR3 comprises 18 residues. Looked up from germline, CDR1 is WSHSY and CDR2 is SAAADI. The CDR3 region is CASSDVTSGGAYTGELFF. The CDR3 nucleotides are TGCGCCAGCAGTGACGTCACTAGCGGGGGGGCTTACACCGGGGAGCTGTTTTTT.

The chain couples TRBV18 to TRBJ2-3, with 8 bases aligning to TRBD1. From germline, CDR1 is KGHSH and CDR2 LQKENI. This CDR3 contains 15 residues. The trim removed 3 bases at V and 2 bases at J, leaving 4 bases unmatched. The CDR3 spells CASSPRTGNTDTQYF. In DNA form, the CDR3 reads TGTGCCAGCTCACCGCGGACAGGGAACACAGATACGCAGTATTTT.

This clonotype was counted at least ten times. The CDR3 sequence is CASSQDFWETQYF. CDR3 in DNA: TGTGCCAGCAGCCAAGATTTTTGGGAGACCCAGTACTTC. The genes are TRBV14 and TRBJ2-5; D is unclear. CDR1 SGHDN and CDR2 FVKESK come from the germline V gene. The CDR3 has 13 residues. The germline V and J ends were trimmed by 0 bases and 5 bases, with 7 bases remaining between them. Based on the CDR3 plus reference TRBV14 and TRBJ2-5, the full variable domain is EAGVTQFPSHSVIEKGQTVTLRCDPISGHDNLYWYRRVMGKEIKFLLHFVKESKQDESGMPNNRFLAERTGGTYSTLKVQPAELEDSGVYFCASSQDFWETQYFGPGTRLLVL.